These 20 T cell receptor beta chains originate from one sample sequenced in a study of shared clonotypes between healthy human individuals. Profiling relied on immunoSEQ multiplex PCR, and the TCRdb table lists in-frame clones only, not all of them. Of some 900,000 clones in the sample, about 80% were seen once. Sequencing was performed on memory CD4+ T cells sorted from blood. As to subset: CD45RA-negative fraction. The receptor source for this set is a man between 18 and 29 years old in good health.

This clone showed up many times. This chain links TRBV9 with TRBJ1-3; D not resolved. Trimming left V 0 bases short and J 0 bases short, with 4 bases between. The germline V gene encodes CDR1 SGDLS and CDR2 YYNGEE. CDR3 length equals 14 residues. This chain's CDR3 is CASSVDNSGNTIYF. In DNA, the CDR3 is TGTGCCAGCAGCGTAGACAACTCTGGAAACACCATATATTTT.

The chain links TRBV18 to TRBJ2-3; no firm D call. This CDR3 has 13 amino acids. Germline V gene lookup returns CDR1 KGHSH and CDR2 LQKENI. V was shortened by 8 bases and J by 0 bases, with 9 bases between the two germline ends. The CDR3 region has the DNA TGTGCCAGCCTCCCCTCTAGCACAGATACGCAGTATTTT. Protein: CASLPSSTDTQYF. Filled out from reference TRBV18 and TRBJ2-3, the complete variable domain reads NAGVMQNPRHLVRRRGQEARLRCSPMKGHSHVYWYRQLPEEGLKFMVYLQKENIIDESGMPKERFSAEFPKEGPSILRIQQVVRGDSAAYFCASLPSSTDTQYFGPGTRLTVL.

As regards this clone: Sequence at one end of the junction differs from germline and may be a read error. Different DNA sequences within this sample yield the same CDR3. The chain joins TRBV7-7 to TRBJ1-1, with D uncertain. The CDR3 is 13 amino acids. Germline CDR1 reads SSHAT; CDR2 reads FNYEAQ (reference sequence). CDR3 bases: TGTGCTAGCAGCTTAGCCCGGAACACTGAAGCTTTCTTT. It yields the protein CASSLARNTEAFF.

The chain has TRBV30 and TRBJ1-3; D not resolved. V was clipped by 4 bases and J by 0 bases, with 7 bases between them. Germline V gene data show CDR1 as GTSNPN and CDR2 as SVGIG (reference sequence). The CDR3 has 13 amino acids. CDR3 sequence (DNA): TGTGCCTGGACCGTTTCCTCTGGAAACACCATATATTTT. Translated, it gives CAWTVSSGNTIYF. Based on the CDR3 plus reference TRBV30 and TRBJ1-3, the full variable domain is SQTIHQWPATLVQPVGSPLSLECTVEGTSNPNLYWYRQAAGRGLQLLFYSVGIGQISSEVPQNLSASRPQDRQFILSSKKLLLSDSGFYLCAWTVSSGNTIYFGEGSWLTVV.

V gene TRBV10-2 combines with J gene TRBJ2-1, with unresolved D. The CDR3 covers 14 residues. CDR1 is WSHSY and CDR2 is SAAADI in the germline V gene. The germline V and J ends were trimmed by 7 bases and 0 bases, with 10 bases remaining between them. CDR3 DNA sequence: TGCGCCAGCACTCCGGACCACTCCTACAATGAGCAGTTCTTC. It yields the protein CASTPDHSYNEQFF.

Comments on this clone: A read error may account for a junction end that differs from germline. J is TRBJ2-1 and V is TRBV19; 9 bases align to TRBD1. Looked up from germline, CDR1 is LNHDA and CDR2 is SQIVND (reference sequence). The CDR3 runs to 15 residues. The CDR3 region has the DNA TGTGCCAGTAGTACCTCACAGGGGGCGCTGAATGGGCAGTTCTTC. It codes for CASSTSQGALNGQFF.

DNA for the CDR3: TGTGCCAGCAGTAAAGACAGGGCGGCCTACAATGAGCAGTTCTTC. Protein sequence: CASSKDRAAYNEQFF. The chain joins TRBV6-6 to TRBJ2-1; TRBD1 aligns across 7 bases. The V segment lost 5 bases and the J segment 2 bases; nucleotides outside the gene matches: 6. The CDR3 has 15 amino acids. Germline CDR1 and CDR2: MNHNY and SVGAGI (reference sequence).

V gene TRBV10-3 combines with J gene TRBJ2-3; 11 nucleotides line up with TRBD2. The germline V gene encodes CDR1 ENHRY and CDR2 SYGVKD. V lost 5 bases and J lost 0; bases outside the gene matches: 7. The CDR3 totals 17 residues. The CDR3 sequence is CAISKGLADYSTDTQYF. CDR3 DNA: TGTGCCATCAGTAAGGGACTAGCGGACTATAGCACAGATACGCAGTATTTT.

The V and J genes are TRBV29-1 and TRBJ2-3; 8 bases line up with TRBD2. The germline V gene encodes CDR1 SQVTM and CDR2 ANQGSEA. V shed 6 bases, J shed 0 bases, and the junction held 5 bases outside the gene matches. There are 14 residues in the CDR3. CDR3 DNA: TGCAGCGTCCGCGGGGGGACCAGCACAGATACGCAGTATTTT. Encoded protein: CSVRGGTSTDTQYF.

The V call is TRBV7-6, the J call TRBJ2-7, with D perhaps assigned TRBD1 or TRBD2 (5 bases each). V shed 5 bases and J shed 1 base, with 12 bases lying between them. The length of the CDR3 is 14 residues. Germline CDR1 and CDR2: SGHVS and FNYEAQ. The CDR3 loop is CASSKNGGSYEQYF. The DNA for the CDR3 is TGTGCCAGCAGCAAGAATGGGGGATCCTACGAGCAGTACTTC.

Written as DNA, the CDR3 is TGTGCCAGCACTTTTCAGGGGGCGGAAGGGTCACCCCTCCACTTT. The encoded protein is CASTFQGAEGSPLHF. V and J are TRBV2 and TRBJ1-6; 8 nucleotides match TRBD1. Trimming at V came to 7 bases and at J to 10 bases, leaving 12 bases not matched to a gene. The CDR3 has 15 amino acids. In germline, CDR1 is SNHLY, CDR2 FYNNEI.

For the CDR3, the DNA is TGTGCCTGGAGTGTAGGGGGAGCGGGCCTCACAGATACGCAGTATTTT. Its translation: CAWSVGGAGLTDTQYF. The J gene is TRBJ2-3, the V gene TRBV30, with D tentatively TRBD1 or TRBD2 (6 bases each). CDR3 length equals 16 residues. V was shortened by 0 bases and J by 2 bases, with 15 bases between the two germline ends. CDR1 GTSNPN and CDR2 SVGIG come from the germline V gene (reference sequence).

A note on this clone: The sample holds other DNA sequences that translate to the same CDR3. The chain recombines TRBV30 with TRBJ2-2; D is unclear. V was pared by 0 bases and J by 4 bases, with 6 bases between. Germline V CDR1 and CDR2: GTSNPN, SVGIG (reference sequence). The CDR3 consists of 13 residues. Written as DNA, the CDR3 is TGTGCCTGGAGTGTTAAGGTCACCGGGGAGCTGTTTTTT. Its translation is CAWSVKVTGELFF.

Turning to this clone: A much larger clone sits a single nucleotide away, making a read error possible. The chain recombines TRBV5-5 with TRBJ2-7; the D is unclear. Trimming left V 1 base short and J 3 bases short, with 2 bases between. The CDR3 is made up of 11 amino acids. Germline CDR1 and CDR2: SGHKS and YYEKEE (reference sequence). The CDR3 region is CASSLYYEQYF. The CDR3 DNA follows: TGTGCCAGCAGCTTGTACTACGAGCAGTACTTC.

CDR3 coding DNA: TGTGCCAGCTCACCCAACCAGCGGGAGTTGCAAGGGGAGCAGTTCTTC. Its protein product is CASSPNQRELQGEQFF. V usage is TRBV18 and J usage is TRBJ2-1; the match to TRBD2 covers 8 bases. The CDR3 spans 16 residues. CDR1 is KGHSH, CDR2 LQKENI, per germline. The V segment lost 3 bases and the J segment 10 bases; nucleotides outside the gene matches: 14.

The chain uses TRBV6-6 and TRBJ1-2; D not certain. The CDR3 is 16 amino acids. CDR1 and CDR2 (germline): MNHNY, SVGAGI (reference sequence). V was shortened by 7 bases and J by 7 bases, with 25 bases between the two germline ends. The CDR3 bases are TGTGCCAGCACTACCAGCGCCGAAGGAGGTCTGGGTGGCTACACCTTC. This translates into CASTTSAEGGLGGYTF.

Of note for this clone: At the DNA level, this CDR3 is encoded by other sequences in the same sample as well. The chain links TRBV6-5 to TRBJ2-7; D may be TRBD1 (6 bases). Trimming pared 0 bases from V and 3 bases from J, leaving 9 bases between. Looked up from germline, CDR1 is MNHEY and CDR2 is SVGAGI. The CDR3 has 14 residues. The CDR3 loop is CASSYSGQSYEQYF. The CDR3 bases are TGTGCCAGCAGTTACTCCGGACAGAGCTACGAGCAGTACTTC.

The chain recombines TRBV30 with TRBJ1-6; D possibly corresponds to TRBD1 (6 bases). The germline V and J ends were trimmed by 1 base and 7 bases, with 11 bases remaining between them. This CDR3 is 14 amino acids long. Germline-derived CDR1 and CDR2 are GTSNPN and SVGIG (reference sequence). CDR3 DNA sequence: TGTGCCTGGAGTGCCGACAGGAGAAATTCACCCCTCCACTTT. Protein: CAWSADRRNSPLHF.

This clone was seen ten or more times. V usage is TRBV11-3 and J usage is TRBJ2-5; D perhaps matches TRBD1 (5 bases). This CDR3 is 13 amino acids long. V gave up 1 base and J gave up 2 bases, with 5 bases separating them. Germline CDR1 SGHNT, CDR2 YENEEA. DNA of the CDR3: TGTGCCAGCAGCTTAGGACAGCAAGAGACCCAGTACTTC. Translated: CASSLGQQETQYF.

This clone was seen once. The rearrangement joins TRBV18 to TRBJ2-5; weak D call: TRBD2 (5 bases). The V end lost 8 bases, the J end lost 5 bases, and 21 bases lay between the germline ends. Germline V gives CDR1 KGHSH, CDR2 LQKENI. The CDR3 extends over 15 amino acids. In DNA form, the CDR3 reads TGTGCCAGCGCCCCCAGTACGGGAATACTGGAGACCCAGTACTTC. This codes for CASAPSTGILETQYF.